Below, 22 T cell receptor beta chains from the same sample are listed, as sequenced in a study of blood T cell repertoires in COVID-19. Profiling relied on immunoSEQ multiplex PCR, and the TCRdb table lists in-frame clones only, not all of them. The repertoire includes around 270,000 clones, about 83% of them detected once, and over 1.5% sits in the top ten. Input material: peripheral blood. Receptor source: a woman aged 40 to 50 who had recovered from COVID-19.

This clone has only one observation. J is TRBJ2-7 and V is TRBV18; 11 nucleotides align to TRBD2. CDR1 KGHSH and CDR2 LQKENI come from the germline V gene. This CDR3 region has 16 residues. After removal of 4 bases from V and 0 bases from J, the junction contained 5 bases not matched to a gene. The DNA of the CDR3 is TGTGCCAGCTCACTCAAGACTAGCGGGGACTCCTACGAGCAGTACTTC. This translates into CASSLKTSGDSYEQYF.

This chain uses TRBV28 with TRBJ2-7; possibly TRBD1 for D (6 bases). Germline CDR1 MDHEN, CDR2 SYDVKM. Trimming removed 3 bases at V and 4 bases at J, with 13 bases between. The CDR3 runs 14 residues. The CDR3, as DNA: TGTGCCAGCAGTTTTCAGGGGATCGGTTACGAGCAGTACTTC. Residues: CASSFQGIGYEQYF.

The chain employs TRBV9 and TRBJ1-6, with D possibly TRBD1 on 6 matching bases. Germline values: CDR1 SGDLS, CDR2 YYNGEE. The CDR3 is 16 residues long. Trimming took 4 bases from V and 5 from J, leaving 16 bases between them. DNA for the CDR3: TGTGCCAGCAGCCCCACGGGGGGGCTGGATAATTCACCCCTCCACTTT. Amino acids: CASSPTGGLDNSPLHF. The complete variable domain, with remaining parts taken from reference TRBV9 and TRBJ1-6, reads DSGVTQTPKHLITATGQRVTLRCSPRSGDLSVYWYQQSLDQGLQFLIQYYNGEERAKGNILERFSAQQFPDLHSELNLSSLELGDSALYFCASSPTGGLDNSPLHFGNGTRLTVT.

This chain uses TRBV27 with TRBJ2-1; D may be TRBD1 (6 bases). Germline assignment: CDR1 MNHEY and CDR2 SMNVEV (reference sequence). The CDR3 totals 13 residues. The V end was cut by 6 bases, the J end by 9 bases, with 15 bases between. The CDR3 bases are TGTGCCAGCAGCCAGGGGTTTGCATCTGAGCAGTTCTTC. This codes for CASSQGFASEQFF.

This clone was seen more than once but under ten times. The CDR3 DNA is TGTGCCAGCAGCTTAGTTTCAGTAACTGGGGCCAACGTCCTGACTTTC. It encodes CASSLVSVTGANVLTF. The V and J genes are TRBV7-9 and TRBJ2-6; D unclear. The CDR3 totals 16 residues. The germline gives CDR1 SEHNR, CDR2 FQNEAQ (reference sequence). Trimming cost V 1 base and J 2 bases, with 9 bases left between them.

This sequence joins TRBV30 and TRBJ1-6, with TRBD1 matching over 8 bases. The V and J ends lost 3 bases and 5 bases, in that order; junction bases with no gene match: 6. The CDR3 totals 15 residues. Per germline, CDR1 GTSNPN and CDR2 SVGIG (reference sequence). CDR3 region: CAWRRDRTHNSPLHF. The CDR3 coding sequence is TGTGCCTGGAGGCGGGACAGGACACATAATTCACCCCTCCACTTT.

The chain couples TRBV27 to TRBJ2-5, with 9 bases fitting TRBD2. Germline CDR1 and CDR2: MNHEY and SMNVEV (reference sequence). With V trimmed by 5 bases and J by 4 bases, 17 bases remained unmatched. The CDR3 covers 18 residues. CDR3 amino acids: CASSKSALSGGLLETQYF. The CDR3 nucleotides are TGTGCCAGCAGTAAAAGCGCCCTTAGCGGGGGACTATTAGAGACCCAGTACTTC.

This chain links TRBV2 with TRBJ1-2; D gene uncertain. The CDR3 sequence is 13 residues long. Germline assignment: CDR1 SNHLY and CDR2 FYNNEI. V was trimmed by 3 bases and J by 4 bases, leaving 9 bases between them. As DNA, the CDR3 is TGTGCCAGCAGTGACACCGCCGGCTATGGCTACACCTTC. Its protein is CASSDTAGYGYTF.

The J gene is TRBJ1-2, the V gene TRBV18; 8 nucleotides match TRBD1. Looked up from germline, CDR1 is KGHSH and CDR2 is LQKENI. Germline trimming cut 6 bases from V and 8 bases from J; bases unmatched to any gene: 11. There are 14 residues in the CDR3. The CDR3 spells CASSLTGAAGGYTF. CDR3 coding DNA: TGTGCCAGCTCGCTGACAGGGGCCGCGGGGGGCTACACCTTC.

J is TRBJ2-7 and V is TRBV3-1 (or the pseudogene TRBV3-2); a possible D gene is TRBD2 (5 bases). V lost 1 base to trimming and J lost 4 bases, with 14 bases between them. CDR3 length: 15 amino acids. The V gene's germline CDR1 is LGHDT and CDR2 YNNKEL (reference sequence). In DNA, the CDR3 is TGTGCCAGCAGCCAAGCTCGGATGAGGGTTTACGAGCAGTACTTC. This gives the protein CASSQARMRVYEQYF.

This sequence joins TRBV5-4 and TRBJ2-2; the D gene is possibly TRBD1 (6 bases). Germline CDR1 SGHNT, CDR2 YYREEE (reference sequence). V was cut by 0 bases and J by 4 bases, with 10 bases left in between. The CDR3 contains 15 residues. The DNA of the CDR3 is TGTGCCAGCAGCTTGGTGACAGGTATCACCGGGGAGCTGTTTTTT. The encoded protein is CASSLVTGITGELFF.

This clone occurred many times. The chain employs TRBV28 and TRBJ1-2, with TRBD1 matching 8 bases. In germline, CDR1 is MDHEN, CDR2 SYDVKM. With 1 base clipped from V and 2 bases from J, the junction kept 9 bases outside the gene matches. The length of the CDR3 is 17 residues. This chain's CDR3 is CASSLLLSRGRNYGYTF. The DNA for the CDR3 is TGTGCCAGCAGTTTATTATTGTCCAGGGGGCGCAACTATGGCTACACCTTC.

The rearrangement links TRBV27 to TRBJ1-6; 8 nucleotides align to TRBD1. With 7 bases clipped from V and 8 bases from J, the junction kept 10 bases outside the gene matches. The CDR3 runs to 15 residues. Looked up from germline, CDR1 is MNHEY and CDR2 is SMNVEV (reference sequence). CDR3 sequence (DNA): TGTGCCAGCACCCTATCAGGGGGCAGTTATTCACCCCTCCACTTT. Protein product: CASTLSGGSYSPLHF.

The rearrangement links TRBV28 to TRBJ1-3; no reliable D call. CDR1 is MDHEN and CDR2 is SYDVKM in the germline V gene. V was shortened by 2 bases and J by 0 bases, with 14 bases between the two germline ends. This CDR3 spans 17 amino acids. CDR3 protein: CASSLISGVISGNTIYF. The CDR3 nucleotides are TGTGCCAGCAGTTTAATCTCCGGGGTGATCTCTGGAAACACCATATATTTT.

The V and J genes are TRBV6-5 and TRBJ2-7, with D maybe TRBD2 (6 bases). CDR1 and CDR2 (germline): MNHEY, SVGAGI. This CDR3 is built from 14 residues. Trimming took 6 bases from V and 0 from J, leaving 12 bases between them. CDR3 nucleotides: TGTGCCAGCAGGCCGGGACTTAGCTCCTACGAGCAGTACTTC. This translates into CASRPGLSSYEQYF.

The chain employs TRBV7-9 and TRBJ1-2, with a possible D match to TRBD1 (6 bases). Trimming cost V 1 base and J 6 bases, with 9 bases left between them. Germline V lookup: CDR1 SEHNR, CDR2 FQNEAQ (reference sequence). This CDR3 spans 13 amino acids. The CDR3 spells CASSLDGGNGYTF. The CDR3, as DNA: TGTGCCAGCAGCTTAGATGGGGGCAATGGCTACACCTTC.

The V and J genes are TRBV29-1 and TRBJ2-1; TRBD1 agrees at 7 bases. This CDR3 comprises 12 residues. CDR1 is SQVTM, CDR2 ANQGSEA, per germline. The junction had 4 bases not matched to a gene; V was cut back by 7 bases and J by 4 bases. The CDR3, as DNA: TGCAGCGCTTACAGGGGATACAATGAGCAGTTCTTC. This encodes CSAYRGYNEQFF.

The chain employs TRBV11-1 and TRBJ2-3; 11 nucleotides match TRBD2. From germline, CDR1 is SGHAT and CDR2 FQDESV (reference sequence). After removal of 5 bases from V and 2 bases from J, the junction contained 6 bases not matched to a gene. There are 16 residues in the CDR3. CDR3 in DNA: TGTGCCAGCAGCCAGACTAGCGGGGATTTCACAGATACGCAGTATTTT. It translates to CASSQTSGDFTDTQYF.

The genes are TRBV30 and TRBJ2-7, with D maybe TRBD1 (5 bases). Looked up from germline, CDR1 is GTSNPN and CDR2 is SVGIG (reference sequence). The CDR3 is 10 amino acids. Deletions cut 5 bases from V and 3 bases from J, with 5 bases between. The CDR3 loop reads CAWGHYEQYF. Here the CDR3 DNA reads TGTGCCTGGGGACACTACGAGCAGTACTTC.

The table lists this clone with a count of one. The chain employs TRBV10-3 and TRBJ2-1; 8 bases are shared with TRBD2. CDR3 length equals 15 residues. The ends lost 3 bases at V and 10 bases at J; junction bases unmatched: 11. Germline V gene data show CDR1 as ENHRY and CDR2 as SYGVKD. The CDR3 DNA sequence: TGTGCCATCAGTGAAAACGGGGGGGCTATAGGCGAGCAGTTCTTC. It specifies CAISENGGAIGEQFF.

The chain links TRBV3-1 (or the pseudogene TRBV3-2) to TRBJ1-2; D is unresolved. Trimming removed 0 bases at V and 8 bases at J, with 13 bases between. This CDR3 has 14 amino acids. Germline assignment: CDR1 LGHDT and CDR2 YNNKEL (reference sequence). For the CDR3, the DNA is TGTGCCAGCAGCCAAGACGGCGCGGGGATCGGCTACACCTTC. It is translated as CASSQDGAGIGYTF.

The chain's CDR3 is CASSPRTESNEQFF. CDR3 nucleotides: TGTGCCAGCAGCCCCCGGACAGAAAGTAATGAGCAGTTCTTC. This chain links TRBV7-9 with TRBJ2-1; a weak D match, TRBD1 (6 bases). Germline assignment: CDR1 SEHNR and CDR2 FQNEAQ (reference sequence). The V end lost 5 bases, the J end lost 7 bases, and 15 bases lay between the germline ends. This CDR3 comprises 14 residues.